This T cell receptor (beta chain) was retrieved from a study of cytomegalovirus exposure and HLA in healthy donors. Study-level results: Cytomegalovirus status was reportedly diagnosed by the classifier with high specificity and sensitivity. Later analysis suggested links between common viral pathogens and several top significant clusters.

In germline, CDR1 is MDHEN, CDR2 SYDVKM. The CDR3 contains 12 residues. V lost 3 bases, J lost 7 bases, and 10 bases lay in between. Concerning this clone itself: The antigen is unknown.

The primer mix had 60 Vbeta and 13 Jbeta primers. Here immunoSEQ multiplex PCR was the method, and the copy in TCRdb shows in-frame clones only, minus some. The data contain 140,000 to 150,000 clones, nearly 10% of them singletons. V and J are TRBV28 and TRBJ2-7; a possible D gene is TRBD1 (6 bases). The TCR comes from a man between 50 and 59 years old in good health and CMV-seronegative. Material for sequencing was PBMCs. The CDR3 coding sequence is TGTGCCAGCAGTTTTATACAGGGTGAGCAGTACTTC. Translated: CASSFIQGEQYF.